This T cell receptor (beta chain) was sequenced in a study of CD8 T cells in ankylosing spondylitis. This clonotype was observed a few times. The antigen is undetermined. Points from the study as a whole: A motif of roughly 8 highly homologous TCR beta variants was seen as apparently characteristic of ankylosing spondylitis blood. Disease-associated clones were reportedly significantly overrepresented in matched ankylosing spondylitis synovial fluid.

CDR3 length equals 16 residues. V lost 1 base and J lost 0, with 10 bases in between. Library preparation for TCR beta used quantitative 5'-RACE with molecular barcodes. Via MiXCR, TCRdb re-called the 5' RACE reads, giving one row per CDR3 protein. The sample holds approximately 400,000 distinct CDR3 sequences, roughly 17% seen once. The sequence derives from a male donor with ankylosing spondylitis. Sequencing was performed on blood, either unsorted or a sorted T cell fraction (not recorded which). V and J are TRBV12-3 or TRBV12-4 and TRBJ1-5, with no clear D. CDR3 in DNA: TGTGCCAGCAGTTTAGAGGGCAAGGTTAGCAATCAGCCCCAGCATTTT. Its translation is CASSLEGKVSNQPQHF.